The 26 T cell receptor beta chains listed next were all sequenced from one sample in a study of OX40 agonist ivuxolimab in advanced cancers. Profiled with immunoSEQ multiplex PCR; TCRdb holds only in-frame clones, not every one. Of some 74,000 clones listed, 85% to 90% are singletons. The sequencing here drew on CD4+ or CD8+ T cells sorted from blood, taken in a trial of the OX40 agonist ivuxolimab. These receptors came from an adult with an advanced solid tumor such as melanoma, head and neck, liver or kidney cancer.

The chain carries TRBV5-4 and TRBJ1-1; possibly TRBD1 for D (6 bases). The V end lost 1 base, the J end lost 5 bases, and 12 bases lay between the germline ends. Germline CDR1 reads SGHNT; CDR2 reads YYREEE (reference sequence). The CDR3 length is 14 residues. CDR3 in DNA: TGTGCCAGCAGCTTGAGGGGGATAAGAACTGAAGCTTTCTTT. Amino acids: CASSLRGIRTEAFF. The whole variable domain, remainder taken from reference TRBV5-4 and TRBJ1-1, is ETGVTQSPTHLIKTRGQQVTLRCSSQSGHNTVSWYQQALGQGPQFIFQYYREEENGRGNFPPRFSGLQFPNYSSELNVNALELDDSALYLCASSLRGIRTEAFFGQGTRLTVV.

CDR3 amino acids: CASSLLAGGRGEQFF. CDR3 DNA sequence: TGTGCCAGCAGCCTACTAGCGGGAGGCCGTGGTGAGCAGTTCTTC. The chain has TRBV7-2 and TRBJ2-1; TRBD2 aligns across 12 bases. The CDR3 extends over 15 amino acids. The germline gives CDR1 SGHTA, CDR2 FQGNSA. Losses at the gene ends were 5 bases for V and 9 bases for J; bases not matched to a gene: 8.

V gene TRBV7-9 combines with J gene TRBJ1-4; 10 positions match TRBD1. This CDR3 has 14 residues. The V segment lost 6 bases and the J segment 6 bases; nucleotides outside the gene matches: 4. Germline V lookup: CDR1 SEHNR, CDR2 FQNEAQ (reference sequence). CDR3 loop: CASRTGTGDEKLFF. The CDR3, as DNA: TGTGCCAGCAGAACCGGGACAGGGGATGAAAAACTGTTTTTT. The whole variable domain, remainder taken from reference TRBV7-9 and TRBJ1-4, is DTGVSQNPRHKITKRGQNVTFRCDPISEHNRLYWYRQTLGQGPEFLTYFQNEAQLEKSRLLSDRFSAERPKGSFSTLEIQRTEQGDSAMYLCASRTGTGDEKLFFGSGTQLSVL.

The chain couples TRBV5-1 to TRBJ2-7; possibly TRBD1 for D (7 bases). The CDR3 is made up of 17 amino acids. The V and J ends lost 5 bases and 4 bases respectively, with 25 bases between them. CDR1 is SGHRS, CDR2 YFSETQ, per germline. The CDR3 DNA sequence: TGCGCCAGCAGATGGGTAGGAGGGGGCGCGAAGGTGTACGAGCAGTACTTC. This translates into CASRWVGGGAKVYEQYF.

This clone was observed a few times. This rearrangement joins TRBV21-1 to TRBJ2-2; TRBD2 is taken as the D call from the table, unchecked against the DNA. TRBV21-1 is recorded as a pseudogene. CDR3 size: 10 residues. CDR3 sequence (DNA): TGTGCCAGCTCGACCGGGGAGCTGTTTTTT. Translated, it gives CASSTGELFF.

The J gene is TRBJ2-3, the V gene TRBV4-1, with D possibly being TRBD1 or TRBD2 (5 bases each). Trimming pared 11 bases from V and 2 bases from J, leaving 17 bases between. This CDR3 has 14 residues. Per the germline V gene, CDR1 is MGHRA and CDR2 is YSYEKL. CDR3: CAGSRPGATDTQYF. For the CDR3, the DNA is TGCGCCGGGTCCCGACCCGGGGCCACAGATACGCAGTATTTT.

This CDR3 is CASSPPRGEGYTF. The CDR3, as DNA: TGTGCCAGCTCACCACCGAGGGGGGAAGGCTACACCTTC. This chain links TRBV18 with TRBJ1-2, with a tentative D call TRBD1 (6 bases). From germline, CDR1 is KGHSH and CDR2 LQKENI. The CDR3 covers 13 residues. The V and J ends lost 0 bases and 8 bases respectively, with 10 bases between them.

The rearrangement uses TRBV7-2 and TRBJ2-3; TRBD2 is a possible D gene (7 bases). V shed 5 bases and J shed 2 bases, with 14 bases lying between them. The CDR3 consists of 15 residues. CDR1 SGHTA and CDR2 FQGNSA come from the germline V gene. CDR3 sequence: CASSNRGGPTDTQYF. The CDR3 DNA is TGTGCCAGCAGCAATAGGGGGGGACCCACAGATACGCAGTATTTT.

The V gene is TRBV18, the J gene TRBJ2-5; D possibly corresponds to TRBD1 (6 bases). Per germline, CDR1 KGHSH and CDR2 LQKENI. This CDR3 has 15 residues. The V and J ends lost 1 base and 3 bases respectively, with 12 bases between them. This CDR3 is CASSPLQGPKETQYF. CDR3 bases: TGTGCCAGCTCACCACTTCAGGGGCCTAAAGAGACCCAGTACTTC.

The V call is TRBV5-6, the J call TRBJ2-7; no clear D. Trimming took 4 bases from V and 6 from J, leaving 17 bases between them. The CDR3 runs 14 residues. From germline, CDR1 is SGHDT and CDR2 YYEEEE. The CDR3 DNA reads TGTGCCAGCAGCGCCGACCTTGGGTTCGGCGAGCAGTACTTC. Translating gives CASSADLGFGEQYF.

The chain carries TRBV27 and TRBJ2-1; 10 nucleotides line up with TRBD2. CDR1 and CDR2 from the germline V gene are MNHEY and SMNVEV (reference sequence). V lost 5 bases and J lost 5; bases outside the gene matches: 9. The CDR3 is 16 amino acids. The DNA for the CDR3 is TGTGCCAGCAGTACCCCGAGCGGGAGGGCCCACAATGAGCAGTTCTTC. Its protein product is CASSTPSGRAHNEQFF.

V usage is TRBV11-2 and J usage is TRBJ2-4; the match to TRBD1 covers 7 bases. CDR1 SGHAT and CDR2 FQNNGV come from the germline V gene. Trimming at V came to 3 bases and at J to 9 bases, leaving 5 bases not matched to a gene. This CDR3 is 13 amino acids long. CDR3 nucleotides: TGTGCCAGCAGCTTGGACCGGGACAGCATTCAGTACTTC. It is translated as CASSLDRDSIQYF.

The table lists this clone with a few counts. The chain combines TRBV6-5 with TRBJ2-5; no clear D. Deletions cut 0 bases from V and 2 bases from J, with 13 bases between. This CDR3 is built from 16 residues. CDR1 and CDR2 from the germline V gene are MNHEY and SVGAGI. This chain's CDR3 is CASSYSGSGMQETQYF. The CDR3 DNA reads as TGTGCCAGCAGTTACTCGGGATCGGGCATGCAAGAGACCCAGTACTTC.

The CDR3 sequence: CASSLGGSGNTIYF. In nucleotides, the CDR3 is TGTGCCAGCAGCTTGGGGGGCTCTGGAAACACCATATATTTT. The rearrangement joins TRBV5-6 to TRBJ1-3, with unresolved D. The germline gives CDR1 SGHDT, CDR2 YYEEEE. Trimming stripped 0 bases from V and 0 bases from J, with 4 bases between. CDR3 length: 14 residues.

CDR3 in amino acids: CSAGPDTQYF. The CDR3 DNA is TGCAGTGCCGGCCCAGATACGCAGTATTTT. The V and J genes are TRBV20-1 and TRBJ2-3; no definite D call. Looked up from germline, CDR1 is DFQATT and CDR2 is SNEGSKA (reference sequence). The CDR3 is 10 amino acids. V gave up 6 bases and J gave up 4 bases, with 5 bases separating them.

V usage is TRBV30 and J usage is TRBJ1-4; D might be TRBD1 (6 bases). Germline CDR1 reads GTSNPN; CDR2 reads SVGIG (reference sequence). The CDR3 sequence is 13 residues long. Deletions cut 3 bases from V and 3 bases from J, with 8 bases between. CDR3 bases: TGTGCCTGGAGCAGGGGAGCTAATGAAAAACTGTTTTTT. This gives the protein CAWSRGANEKLFF.

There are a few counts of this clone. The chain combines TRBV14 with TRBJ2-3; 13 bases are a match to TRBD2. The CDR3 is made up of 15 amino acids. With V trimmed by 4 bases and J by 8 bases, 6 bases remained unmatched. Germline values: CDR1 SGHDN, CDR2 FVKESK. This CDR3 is CASSPWTSGGGTQYF. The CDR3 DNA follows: TGTGCCAGCAGCCCCTGGACTAGCGGGGGAGGTACGCAGTATTTT.

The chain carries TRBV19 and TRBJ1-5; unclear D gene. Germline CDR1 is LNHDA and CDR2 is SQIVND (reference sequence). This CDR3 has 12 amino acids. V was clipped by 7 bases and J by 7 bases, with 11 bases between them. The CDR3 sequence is CASTTGPQPQHF. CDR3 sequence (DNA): TGTGCCAGTACCACCGGGCCCCAGCCCCAGCATTTT.

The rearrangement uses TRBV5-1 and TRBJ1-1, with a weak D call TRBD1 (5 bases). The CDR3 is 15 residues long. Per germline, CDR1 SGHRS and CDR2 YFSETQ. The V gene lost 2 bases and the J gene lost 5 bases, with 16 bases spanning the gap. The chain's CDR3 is CASSLLIGAGTEAFF. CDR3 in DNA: TGCGCCAGCAGCTTACTTATCGGGGCGGGGACTGAAGCTTTCTTT.

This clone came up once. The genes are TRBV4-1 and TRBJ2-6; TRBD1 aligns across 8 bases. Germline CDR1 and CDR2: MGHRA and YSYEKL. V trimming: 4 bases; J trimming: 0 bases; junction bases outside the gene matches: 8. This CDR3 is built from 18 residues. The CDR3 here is CASSPGPGGDSGANVLTF. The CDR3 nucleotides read TGCGCCAGCAGCCCTGGGCCAGGGGGCGACTCTGGGGCCAACGTCCTGACTTTC.

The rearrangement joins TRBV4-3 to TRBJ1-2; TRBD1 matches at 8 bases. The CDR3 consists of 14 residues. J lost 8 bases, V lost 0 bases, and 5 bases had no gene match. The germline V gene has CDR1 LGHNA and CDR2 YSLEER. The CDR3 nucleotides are TGCGCCAGCAGCCAAGAGGGGACAGGCATGGGCTACACCTTC. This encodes CASSQEGTGMGYTF.

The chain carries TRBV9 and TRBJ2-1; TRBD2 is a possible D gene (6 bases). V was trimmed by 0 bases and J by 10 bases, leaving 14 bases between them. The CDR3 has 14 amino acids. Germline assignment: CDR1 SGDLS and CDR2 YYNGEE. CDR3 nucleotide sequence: TGTGCCAGCAGCGTAGACGAAGGGAGCGGGGAGCAGTTCTTC. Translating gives CASSVDEGSGEQFF. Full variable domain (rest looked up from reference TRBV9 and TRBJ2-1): DSGVTQTPKHLITATGQRVTLRCSPRSGDLSVYWYQQSLDQGLQFLIQYYNGEERAKGNILERFSAQQFPDLHSELNLSSLELGDSALYFCASSVDEGSGEQFFGPGTRLTVL.

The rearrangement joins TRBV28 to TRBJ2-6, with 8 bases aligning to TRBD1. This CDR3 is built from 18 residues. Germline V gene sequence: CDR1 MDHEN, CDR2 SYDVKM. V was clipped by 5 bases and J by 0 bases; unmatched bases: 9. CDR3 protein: CASSPRQGISSGANVLTF. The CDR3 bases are TGTGCCAGCAGTCCGAGACAGGGGATATCCTCTGGGGCCAACGTCCTGACTTTC. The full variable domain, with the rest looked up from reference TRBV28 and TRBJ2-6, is DVKVTQSSRYLVKRTGEKVFLECVQDMDHENMFWYRQDPGLGLRLIYFSYDVKMKEKGDIPEGYSVSREKKERFSLILESASTNQTSMYLCASSPRQGISSGANVLTFGAGSRLTVL.

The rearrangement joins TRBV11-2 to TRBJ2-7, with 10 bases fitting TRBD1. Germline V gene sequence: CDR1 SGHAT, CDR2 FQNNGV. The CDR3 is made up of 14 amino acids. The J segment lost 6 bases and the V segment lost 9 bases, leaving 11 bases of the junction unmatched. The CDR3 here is CASRPGQGTSEQYF. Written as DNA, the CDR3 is TGTGCCAGTAGACCGGGACAGGGGACCTCCGAGCAGTACTTC.

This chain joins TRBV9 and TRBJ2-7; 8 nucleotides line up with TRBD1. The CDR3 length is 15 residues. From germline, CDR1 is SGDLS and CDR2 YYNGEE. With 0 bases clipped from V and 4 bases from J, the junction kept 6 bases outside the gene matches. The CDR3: CASSVAGGAIYEQYF. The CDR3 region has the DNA TGTGCCAGCAGCGTAGCAGGGGGCGCGATTTACGAGCAGTACTTC.

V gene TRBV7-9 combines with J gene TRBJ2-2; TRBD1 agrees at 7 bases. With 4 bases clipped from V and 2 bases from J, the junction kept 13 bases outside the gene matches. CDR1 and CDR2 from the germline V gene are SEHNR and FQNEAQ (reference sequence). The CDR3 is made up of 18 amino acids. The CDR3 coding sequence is TGTGCCAGCAGCTCGTTAGAGGGGGCATCTGGTAACACCGGGGAGCTGTTTTTT. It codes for CASSSLEGASGNTGELFF.